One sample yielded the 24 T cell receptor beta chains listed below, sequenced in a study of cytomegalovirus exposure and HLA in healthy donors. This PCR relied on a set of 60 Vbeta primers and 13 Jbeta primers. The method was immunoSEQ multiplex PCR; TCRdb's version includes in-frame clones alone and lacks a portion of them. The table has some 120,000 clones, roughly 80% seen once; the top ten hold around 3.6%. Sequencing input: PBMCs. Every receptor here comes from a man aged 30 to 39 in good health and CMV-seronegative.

The DNA for the CDR3 is TGTGCCAGCAGCTCTCAGGGTGAACCAATCAATGAAAAACTGTTTTTT. Its protein is CASSSQGEPINEKLFF. The chain joins TRBV13 to TRBJ1-4; D possibly corresponds to TRBD1 (5 bases). Germline V lookup: CDR1 PRHDT, CDR2 FYEKMQ (reference sequence). Trimming cost V 4 bases and J 5 bases, with 17 bases left between them. The CDR3 length is 16 residues.

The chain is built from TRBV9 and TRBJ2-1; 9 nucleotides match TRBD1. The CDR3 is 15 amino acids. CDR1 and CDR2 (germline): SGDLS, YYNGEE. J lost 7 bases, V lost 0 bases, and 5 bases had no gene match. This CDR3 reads CASSVAGTGTNEQFF. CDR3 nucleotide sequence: TGTGCCAGCAGCGTAGCGGGGACAGGGACAAATGAGCAGTTCTTC.

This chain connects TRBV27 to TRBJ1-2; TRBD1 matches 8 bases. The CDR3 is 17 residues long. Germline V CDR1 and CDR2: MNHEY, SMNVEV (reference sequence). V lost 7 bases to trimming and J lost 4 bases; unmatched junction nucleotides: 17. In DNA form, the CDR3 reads TGTGCCAGCAAACCCCTCACCGGGACAGGAGAGGCCTATGGCTACACCTTC. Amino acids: CASKPLTGTGEAYGYTF.

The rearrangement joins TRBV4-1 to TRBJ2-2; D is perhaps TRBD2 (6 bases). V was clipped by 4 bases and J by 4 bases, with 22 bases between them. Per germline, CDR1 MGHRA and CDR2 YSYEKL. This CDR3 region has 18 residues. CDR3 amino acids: CASSPGPGDPTFTGELFF. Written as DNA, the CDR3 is TGCGCCAGCAGCCCGGGGCCGGGGGACCCCACCTTCACCGGGGAGCTGTTTTTT.

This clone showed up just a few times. The CDR3 is CASSLTGSIDYGYTF. In nucleotides, the CDR3 is TGTGCCAGCAGCCTAACAGGTTCCATTGACTATGGCTACACCTTC. The chain employs TRBV5-6 and TRBJ1-2; perhaps TRBD1 as D (5 bases). V dropped 4 bases and J dropped 3 bases, with 16 bases sitting between them. The CDR3 is 15 residues long. CDR1 and CDR2 from the germline V gene are SGHDT and YYEEEE.

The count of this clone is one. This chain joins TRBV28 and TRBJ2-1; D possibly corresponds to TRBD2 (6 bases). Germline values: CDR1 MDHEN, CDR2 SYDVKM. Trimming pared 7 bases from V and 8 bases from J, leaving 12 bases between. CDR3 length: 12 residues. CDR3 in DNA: TGTGCCAGCACCTCGACTAGGGATGAGCAGTTCTTC. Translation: CASTSTRDEQFF.

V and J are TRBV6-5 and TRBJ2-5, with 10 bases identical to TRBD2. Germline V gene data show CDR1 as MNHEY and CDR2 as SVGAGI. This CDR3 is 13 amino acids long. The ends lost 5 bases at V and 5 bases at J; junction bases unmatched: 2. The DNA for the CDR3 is TGTGCCAGCAGTAGACTAGCGGGCGAGACCCAGTACTTC. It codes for CASSRLAGETQYF.

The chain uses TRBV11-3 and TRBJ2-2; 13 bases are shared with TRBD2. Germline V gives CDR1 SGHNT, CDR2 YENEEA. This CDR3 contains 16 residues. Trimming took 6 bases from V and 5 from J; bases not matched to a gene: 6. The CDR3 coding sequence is TGTGCCAGCAGTCCCTTGACTAGCGGGAGGACCGGGGAGCTGTTTTTT. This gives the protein CASSPLTSGRTGELFF.

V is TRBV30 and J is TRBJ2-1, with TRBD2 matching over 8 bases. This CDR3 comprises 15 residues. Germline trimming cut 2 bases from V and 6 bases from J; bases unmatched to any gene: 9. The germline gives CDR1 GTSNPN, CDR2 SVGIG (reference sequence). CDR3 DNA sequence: TGTGCCTGGAGTCTGTCCAGCGGGAGACCCAATGAGCAGTTCTTC. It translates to CAWSLSSGRPNEQFF. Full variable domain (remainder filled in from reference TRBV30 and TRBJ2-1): SQTIHQWPATLVQPVGSPLSLECTVEGTSNPNLYWYRQAAGRGLQLLFYSVGIGQISSEVPQNLSASRPQDRQFILSSKKLLLSDSGFYLCAWSLSSGRPNEQFFGPGTRLTVL.

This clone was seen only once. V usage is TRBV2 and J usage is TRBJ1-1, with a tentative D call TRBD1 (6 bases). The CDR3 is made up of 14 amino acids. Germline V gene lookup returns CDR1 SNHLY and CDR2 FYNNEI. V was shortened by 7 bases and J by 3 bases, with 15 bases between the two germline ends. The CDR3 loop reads CASMITGGHTEAFF. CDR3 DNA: TGTGCCAGCATGATTACGGGGGGCCACACTGAAGCTTTCTTT.

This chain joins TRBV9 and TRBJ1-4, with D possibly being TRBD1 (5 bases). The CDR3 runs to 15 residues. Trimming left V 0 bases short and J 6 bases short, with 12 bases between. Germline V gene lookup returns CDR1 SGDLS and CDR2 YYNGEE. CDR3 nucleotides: TGTGCCAGCAGCGTAGGCGGTGTAGGGGATGAAAAACTGTTTTTT. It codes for CASSVGGVGDEKLFF.

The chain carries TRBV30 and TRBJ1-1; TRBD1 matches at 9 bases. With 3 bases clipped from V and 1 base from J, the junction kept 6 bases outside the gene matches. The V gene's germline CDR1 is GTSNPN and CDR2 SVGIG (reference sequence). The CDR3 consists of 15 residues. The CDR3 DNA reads TGTGCCTGGAGATCTCGGGACAGGGCGAACACTGAAGCTTTCTTT. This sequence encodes CAWRSRDRANTEAFF.

The CDR3, as DNA: TGTGCCAGCAGGTCCGGGACAGGTGGTAATTCACCCCTCCACTTT. Translating it yields CASRSGTGGNSPLHF. The genes are TRBV5-4 and TRBJ1-6, with 8 positions matching TRBD1. Germline loops: CDR1 SGHNT, CDR2 YYREEE (reference sequence). CDR3 length: 15 amino acids. V lost 5 bases and J lost 6; bases outside the gene matches: 7. Variable domain in full (rest from reference TRBV5-4 and TRBJ1-6): ETGVTQSPTHLIKTRGQQVTLRCSSQSGHNTVSWYQQALGQGPQFIFQYYREEENGRGNFPPRFSGLQFPNYSSELNVNALELDDSALYLCASRSGTGGNSPLHFGNGTRLTVT.

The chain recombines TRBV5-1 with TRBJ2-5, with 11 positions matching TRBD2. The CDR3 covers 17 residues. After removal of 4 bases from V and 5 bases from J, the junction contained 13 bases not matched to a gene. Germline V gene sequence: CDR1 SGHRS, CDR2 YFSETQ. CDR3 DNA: TGCGCCAGCAGCCGCCGGACTAGCGGGTTCCCTGGGGAGACCCAGTACTTC. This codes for CASSRRTSGFPGETQYF.

The CDR3 sequence: CASSRGLEAFF. The CDR3 nucleotides read TGTGCCAGCAGTAGGGGACTTGAAGCTTTCTTT. The chain employs TRBV6-5 and TRBJ1-1; perhaps TRBD1 as D (5 bases). The CDR3 runs 11 residues. Trimming took 5 bases from V and 7 from J, leaving 8 bases between them. Germline-derived CDR1 and CDR2 are MNHEY and SVGAGI.

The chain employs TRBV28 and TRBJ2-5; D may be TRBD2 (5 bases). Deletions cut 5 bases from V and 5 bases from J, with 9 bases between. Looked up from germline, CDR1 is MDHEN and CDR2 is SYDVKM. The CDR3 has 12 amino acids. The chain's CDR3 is CASSHPGETQYF. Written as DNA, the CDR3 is TGTGCCAGCAGTCATCCGGGGGAGACCCAGTACTTC.

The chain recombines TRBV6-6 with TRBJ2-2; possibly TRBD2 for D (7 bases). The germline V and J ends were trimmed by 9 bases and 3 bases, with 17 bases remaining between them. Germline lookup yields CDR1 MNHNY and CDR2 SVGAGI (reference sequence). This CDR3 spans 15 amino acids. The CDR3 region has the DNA TGTGCCAGTCTGGGACTATCAGGGGACACCGGGGAGCTGTTTTTT. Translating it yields CASLGLSGDTGELFF.

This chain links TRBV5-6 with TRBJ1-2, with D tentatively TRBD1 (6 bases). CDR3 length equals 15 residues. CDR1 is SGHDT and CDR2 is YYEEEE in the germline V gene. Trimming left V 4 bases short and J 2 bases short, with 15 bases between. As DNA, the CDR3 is TGTGCCAGCAGCCCCAATATCGACAGGAACTATGGCTACACCTTC. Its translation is CASSPNIDRNYGYTF.

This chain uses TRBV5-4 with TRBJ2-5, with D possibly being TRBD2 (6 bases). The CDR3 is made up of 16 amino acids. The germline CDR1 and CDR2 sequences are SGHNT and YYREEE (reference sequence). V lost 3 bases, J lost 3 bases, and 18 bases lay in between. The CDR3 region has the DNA TGTGCCAGCAGCTCATTTAGTACTAGGAGGGAAGAGACCCAGTACTTC. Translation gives CASSSFSTRREETQYF. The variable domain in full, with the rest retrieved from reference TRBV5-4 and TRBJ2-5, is ETGVTQSPTHLIKTRGQQVTLRCSSQSGHNTVSWYQQALGQGPQFIFQYYREEENGRGNFPPRFSGLQFPNYSSELNVNALELDDSALYLCASSSFSTRREETQYFGPGTRLLVL.

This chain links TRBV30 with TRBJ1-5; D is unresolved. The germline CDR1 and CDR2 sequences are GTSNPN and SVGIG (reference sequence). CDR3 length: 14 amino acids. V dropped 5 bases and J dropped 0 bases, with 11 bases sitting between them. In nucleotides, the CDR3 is TGTGCCTGGTCTAGGCAACATAGCAATCAGCCCCAGCATTTT. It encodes CAWSRQHSNQPQHF.

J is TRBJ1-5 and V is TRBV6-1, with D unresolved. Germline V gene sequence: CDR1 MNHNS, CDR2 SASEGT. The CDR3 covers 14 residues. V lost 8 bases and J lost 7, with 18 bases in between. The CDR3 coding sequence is TGTGCCAGCCATTATACCGGGGTTAAGCAGCCCCAGCATTTT. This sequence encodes CASHYTGVKQPQHF.

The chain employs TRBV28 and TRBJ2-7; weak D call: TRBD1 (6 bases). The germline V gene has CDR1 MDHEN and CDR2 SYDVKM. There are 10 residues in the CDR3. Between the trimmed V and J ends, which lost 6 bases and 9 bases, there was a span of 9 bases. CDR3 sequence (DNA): TGTGCCAGCAGACAGGGCCGGCAGTACTTC. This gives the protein CASRQGRQYF.

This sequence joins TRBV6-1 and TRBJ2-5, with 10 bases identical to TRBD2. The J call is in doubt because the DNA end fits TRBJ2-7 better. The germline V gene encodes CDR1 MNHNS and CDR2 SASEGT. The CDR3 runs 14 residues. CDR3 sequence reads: CASSPGTSVYEQYF. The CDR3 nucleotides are TGTGCCAGCAGCCCCGGGACTAGCGTCTACGAGCAGTACTTC.

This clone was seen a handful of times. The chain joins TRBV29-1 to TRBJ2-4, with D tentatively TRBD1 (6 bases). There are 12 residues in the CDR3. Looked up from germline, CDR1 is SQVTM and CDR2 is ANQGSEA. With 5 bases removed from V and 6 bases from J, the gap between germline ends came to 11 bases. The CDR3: CSVRQGTNIQYF. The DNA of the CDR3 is TGCAGCGTTCGGCAGGGGACAAACATTCAGTACTTC.